This T cell receptor beta chain was identified in a study of cytomegalovirus exposure and HLA in healthy donors. This clone was detected a few times. With 60 Vbeta and 13 Jbeta primers, the PCR was carried out. Using immunoSEQ multiplex PCR, the repertoire was profiled, and TCRdb retains in-frame clones only, with some absent. Found here are about 150,000 clones, 65% to 75% of them singletons; the top ten hold 2.1%. CDR1 is ENHRY, CDR2 SYGVKD, per germline. CDR3 length: 14 amino acids. V trimming: 2 bases; J trimming: 5 bases; junction bases outside the gene matches: 3. The source is a man younger than 40 in good health and CMV-seronegative. What was sequenced was PBMCs. V gene TRBV10-3 combines with J gene TRBJ2-7, with TRBD1 matching over 10 bases. The CDR3 sequence: CAISEGQGGDEQYF. CDR3 coding DNA: TGTGCCATCAGTGAGGGACAGGGGGGCGACGAGCAGTACTTC.